This T cell receptor beta chain was profiled in a study of response to subunit inactivated influenza vaccine. V shed 4 bases and J shed 5 bases, with 14 bases lying between them. CDR3 length: 15 residues. Germline CDR1 and CDR2: KGHDR and SFDVKD. This clonotype was observed a handful of times. MiXCR, run by TCRdb on the RT-PCR reads, gives a single entry per CDR3 protein. The repertoire holds about 620,000 distinct CDR3 sequences, with around 11% as singletons. This sample also belongs to another study, concerning T cells expressing NK-cell markers. This second report adds: 5'RACE template switching with UMIs produced the TCR beta cDNA. Several donors likewise had their CD3+CD56-NKG2C+ fraction led by these clonotypes.

This sample comprised PBMCs from blood, obtained on the day of vaccination. The chain carries TRBV24-1 and TRBJ2-1, with D unclear. This clonotype was obtained from a man aged 50-59 years who received an inactivated influenza vaccine. CDR3 in amino acids: CATSETRGSDNEQFF. The CDR3 coding sequence is TGTGCCACCAGTGAAACTCGAGGTTCCGACAATGAGCAGTTCTTC.